This section outlines one TCR beta chain sequence together with its context. This clonotype was counted ten times or more. This receptor's antigen is unknown. Base qualities are missing; no much larger clone stands one base away. This record comes from a study of early T cells in non-severe SARS-CoV-2 infection (dated by TCRdb to about 2021). About the study as a whole: Because TCR sequencing was done on bulk RNA from unsorted whole blood, the alpha and beta chains could not be paired.

Per the germline V gene, SGHRS is the CDR1 and YFSETQ is the CDR2. The CDR3 sequence holds 13 residues, the cysteine and phenylalanine included. Only the CDR3 portion is preserved as DNA: 39 bases, with reading frame beginning at the first base. V lost 4 bases and J lost 10 bases; the stretch between them is 15 bases long. Here is what the overall study found, with its caveats: Matching against VDJdb was skewed toward anti-spike CD8 responses, likely underestimated virus-specific expansions, and missed private and CD4 specificities.

Library creation used 5' RACE. Instrument used: NextSeq 500. The TCR library protocol attached unique molecular identifiers to individual cDNA molecules to correct for sequencing error and PCR bias. Both TCR alpha and beta chains were sequenced, and tight co-correlation was observed between alpha and beta sequence abundances in each sample. On the study's bioinformatics: Decombinator V4 was used to annotate TCR sequences for V gene, J gene and CDR3. TCRs were defined as expanded if a significant change between any two time points was detected under a Poisson model with p below 0.0001. TCR abundances were normalised to the total number of TCRs sequenced per sample and expressed as counts per million. TRAV1-2 paired with TRAJ12, TRAJ20 or TRAJ33 defined MAIT TCRs, while TRAV10 paired with TRAJ18 defined iNKT TCRs. VDJdb, accessed on 1 November 2021, was searched for TCRs annotated for CMV, EBV and SARS-CoV-2, and TCRs annotated for more than one antigen were excluded. The public reads were run again by TCRdb, first through fastp at Q25 and then through MiXCR, and only productive beta chains were kept. When rows share a CDR3 protein, they turn into one entry using the most common DNA and genes. In this record, the V and J calls reflect TCRdb's handling and not the investigators' own analysis. For this sample there are tens of thousands of distinct CDR3 sequences; roughly 5.2% appear just once. The ten top clones hold approximately 3.4% of the sample.

A case-control design nested within a healthcare worker cohort in London, UK, was used, with weekly nasopharyngeal swab PCR tests and blood sampling performed. Healthcare workers were enrolled in the week of the UK lockdown, from 23 to 31 March 2020, and were followed every week for up to about 15 weeks. The clonotype originates from an adult who was a healthcare worker with PCR-confirmed SARS-CoV-2 infection or an uninfected control (not recorded which). This chain joins TRBV5-1 to TRBJ2-1; the D gene is not confidently resolved. The sample consisted of whole blood. The DNA sequence reads TGCGCCAGCAGCCATCCCCTAGGCCCGGAGCAGTTCTTC. This gives the protein CASSHPLGPEQFF.